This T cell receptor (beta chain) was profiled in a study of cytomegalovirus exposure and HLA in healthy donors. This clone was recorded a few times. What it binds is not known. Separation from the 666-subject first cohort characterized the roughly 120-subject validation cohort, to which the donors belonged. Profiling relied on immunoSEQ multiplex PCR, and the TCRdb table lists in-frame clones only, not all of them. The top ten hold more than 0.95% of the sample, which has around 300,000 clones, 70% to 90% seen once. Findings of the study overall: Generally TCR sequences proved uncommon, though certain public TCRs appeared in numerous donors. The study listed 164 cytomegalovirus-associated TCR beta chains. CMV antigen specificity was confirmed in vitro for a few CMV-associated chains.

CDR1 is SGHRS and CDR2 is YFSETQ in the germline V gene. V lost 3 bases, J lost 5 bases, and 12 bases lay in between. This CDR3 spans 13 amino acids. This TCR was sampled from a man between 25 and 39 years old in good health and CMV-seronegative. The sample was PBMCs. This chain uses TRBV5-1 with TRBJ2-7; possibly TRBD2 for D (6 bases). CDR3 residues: CASSSGVMDEQYF. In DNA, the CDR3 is TGCGCCAGCAGCTCGGGGGTGATGGACGAGCAGTACTTC.